Each of the 8 T cell receptor beta chains below was sequenced from the same sample in a study of blood T cell repertoires in COVID-19. Some clones are missing from TCRdb's copy, which holds only in-frame ones; the method was immunoSEQ multiplex PCR. The sample consists of around 200,000 clones, roughly 83% of them appearing once. The sample consisted of PBMCs or T cells enriched from blood (not recorded which). The receptors were sampled from a man aged 35-49 years with acute COVID-19.

The V and J genes are TRBV6-1 and TRBJ2-7; a weak D match, TRBD1 (6 bases). CDR1 is MNHNS and CDR2 is SASEGT in the germline V gene. Trimming took 2 bases from V and 3 from J, leaving 17 bases between them. The CDR3 consists of 16 residues. The CDR3 is CASSEPGQRVHYEQYF. The CDR3 DNA reads TGTGCCAGCAGTGAACCCGGACAGAGGGTCCACTACGAGCAGTACTTC.

The chain has TRBV18 and TRBJ1-1; 11 bases align to TRBD1. Germline V gene data show CDR1 as KGHSH and CDR2 as LQKENI. J gave up 11 bases and V 3 bases, and 11 bases lay outside the gene matches. The CDR3 covers 15 residues. The CDR3 nucleotides read TGTGCCAGCTCACCTCAGGGACAGGGGGGAAGAATGGCTTTCTTT. Protein: CASSPQGQGGRMAFF.

The chain couples TRBV2 to TRBJ2-6, with a weak D call TRBD1 (6 bases). Germline-derived CDR1 and CDR2 are SNHLY and FYNNEI. The CDR3 sequence is 16 residues long. The ends were cut back, 5 bases at V and 4 bases at J, with 15 bases in the middle. For the CDR3, the DNA is TGTGCCAGCAGTTTACAGGGAGTCGACGGGGCCAACGTCCTGACTTTC. Its protein product is CASSLQGVDGANVLTF.

The count of this clone is one. The chain has TRBV28 and TRBJ2-7, with 11 bases identical to TRBD1. V lost 1 base, J lost 3 bases, and 8 bases stayed unmatched. CDR1 and CDR2 (germline): MDHEN, SYDVKM. The CDR3 has 17 residues. CDR3 coding DNA: TGTGCCAGCAGTTTATACACCCCAGGGACAGGGGGCTACGAGCAGTACTTC. Translated, it gives CASSLYTPGTGGYEQYF. The full variable domain, in which reference TRBV28 and TRBJ2-7 provide the parts outside the CDR3, is DVKVTQSSRYLVKRTGEKVFLECVQDMDHENMFWYRQDPGLGLRLIYFSYDVKMKEKGDIPEGYSVSREKKERFSLILESASTNQTSMYLCASSLYTPGTGGYEQYFGPGTRLTVT.

The rearrangement uses TRBV7-9 and TRBJ1-1; possible D gene TRBD1, 5 bases. CDR1 is SEHNR, CDR2 FQNEAQ, per germline (reference sequence). The ends were cut back, 7 bases at V and 4 bases at J, with 10 bases in the middle. The CDR3 is 12 amino acids. CDR3 residues: CASTRQGTEAFF. The CDR3 DNA is TGTGCCAGCACTCGCCAGGGCACTGAAGCTTTCTTT. The full variable domain, in which reference TRBV7-9 and TRBJ1-1 provide the parts outside the CDR3, is DTGVSQNPRHKITKRGQNVTFRCDPISEHNRLYWYRQTLGQGPEFLTYFQNEAQLEKSRLLSDRFSAERPKGSFSTLEIQRTEQGDSAMYLCASTRQGTEAFFGQGTRLTVV.

In this sample, this clone turned up a few times. The chain is built from TRBV6-2 or TRBV6-3 and TRBJ2-7; D is unresolved. V lost 5 bases and J 3 bases, leaving 11 bases between the germline ends. CDR1 and CDR2 (germline): MNHEY, SVGEGT. There are 13 residues in the CDR3. In DNA, the CDR3 is TGTGCCAGCAGTCTACAGAACCTCTACGAGCAGTACTTC. Translating gives CASSLQNLYEQYF.

This clone was seen once. V and J are TRBV5-1 and TRBJ2-2; possibly TRBD1 for D (5 bases). Germline CDR1 is SGHRS and CDR2 is YFSETQ. This CDR3 spans 15 amino acids. V was pared by 5 bases and J by 0 bases, with 11 bases between. The CDR3 region is CASRVGPTNTGELFF. In nucleotides, the CDR3 is TGCGCCAGCAGGGTGGGGCCGACGAACACCGGGGAGCTGTTTTTT.

This clone was picked up a small number of times. This sequence joins TRBV5-1 and TRBJ1-1, with unresolved D. Trimming pared 1 base from V and 1 base from J, leaving 8 bases between. This CDR3 contains 14 residues. Germline CDR1 reads SGHRS; CDR2 reads YFSETQ. This CDR3 reads CASSLQQKNTEAFF. The CDR3 DNA is TGCGCCAGCAGCTTGCAACAGAAGAACACTGAAGCTTTCTTT.